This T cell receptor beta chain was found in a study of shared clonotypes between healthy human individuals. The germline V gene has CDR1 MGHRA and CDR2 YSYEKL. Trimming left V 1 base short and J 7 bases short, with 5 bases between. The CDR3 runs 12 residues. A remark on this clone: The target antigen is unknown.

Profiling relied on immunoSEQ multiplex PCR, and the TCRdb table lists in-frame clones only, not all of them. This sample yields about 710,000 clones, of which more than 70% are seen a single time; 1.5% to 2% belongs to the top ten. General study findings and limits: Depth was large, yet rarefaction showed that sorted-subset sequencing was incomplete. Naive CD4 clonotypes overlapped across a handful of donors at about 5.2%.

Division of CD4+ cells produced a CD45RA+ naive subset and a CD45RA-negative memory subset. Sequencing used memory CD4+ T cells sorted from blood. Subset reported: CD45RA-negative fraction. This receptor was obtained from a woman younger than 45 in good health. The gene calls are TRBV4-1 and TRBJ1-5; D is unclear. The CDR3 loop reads CASSQVGQPQHF. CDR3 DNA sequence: TGCGCCAGCAGCCAAGTAGGACAGCCCCAGCATTTT.